Described below is a single T cell receptor (beta chain) sequence and its context. The CDR3 is 15 residues long. Germline V gives CDR1 SGHRS, CDR2 YFSETQ. The trim removed 1 base at V and 4 bases at J, leaving 5 bases unmatched. Original handling: Estimated nucleated cell counts came from reference gene primer amplification. Method: immunoSEQ multiplex PCR; TCRdb's copy keeps in-frame clones and lacks some. Clone size and V and J calls were adopted from that table, with D and trimming inferred from the DNA. The table includes 30,000 to 40,000 clones, 90% detected once. This sample stems from a study of blood T cell repertoires in COVID-19. Overall study context: Samples came from the United States, Italy and Spain, spanning acute and convalescent COVID-19. The analysed material was cDNA or gDNA that came from T cells, B-cell-depleted T cells, or PBMCs.

The sequence came from a man at least 80 years old with acute or convalescent COVID-19. The sequenced material came from peripheral blood. The J gene is TRBJ1-3, the V gene TRBV5-1; 7 bases map to TRBD1. The CDR3 loop reads CASSLRTGGGNTIYF. As DNA, the CDR3 is TGCGCCAGCAGCTTGAGGACAGGCGGAGGAAACACCATATATTTT.